This T cell receptor (beta chain) was identified in a study of blood T cell repertoires in COVID-19 (dated by TCRdb to the early 2020s). Broadly, across the study: Samples covering the acute and convalescent phases of COVID-19 were provided by collaborators in the United States, Italy and Spain. The material from the prospective study consisted of cDNA or gDNA derived from T cells, B-cell-depleted T cells, or PBMCs. The dataset comprised deeply sampled blood TCRbeta repertoires from subjects exposed to, actively infected with, or recovered from COVID-19. The repertoires were released in a freely available public database intended as a resource for research on the immune response to SARS-CoV-2. Samples were obtained from the ongoing ImmuneRACE study (first 160 participants) and from 1,254 subjects provided by 6 global collaborators. The sample metadata nearly always contained a de-identified subject ID, COVID-19 status, age in years and sex. HLA class I and class II types, where available, came from metadata supplied by the sample provider rather than from assay-based typing.

What the study reported, not specific to this receptor: Clinical and demographic metadata were provided uncurated, with the amount varying by source and participant.

Note on this clone: The antigen it binds to is not known. No much larger clonotype is one base removed from it; base qualities were not supplied.

Collaborating institutions collected whole blood in K2EDTA tubes following their own protocols. For TCRbeta analysis, collaborators shipped samples in one of three forms: frozen whole blood, isolated PBMCs, or DNA extracted from either of those sample types. The immunoSEQ Assay, a bias-controlled multiplex PCR, was used to amplify TCRbeta CDR3 regions from genomic DNA. Per the source publication's procedure: Nucleated cell counts per sample were estimated from amplification of reference gene primers within the assay. Sequence reads were collapsed and filtered to measure the absolute abundance of every unique TCRbeta CDR3 rearrangement. For each sample, productive Simpson clonality was calculated as the square root of Simpson's diversity index over productive rearrangements. TCRdb holds this immuneACCESS table with in-frame rearrangements only. Some clones are missing; in checked studies, unresolved V genes explain under half, and the rest has no known cause. That table is the source of V, J and clone size, and D and trimming were worked out from the DNA. The sample table contains 100,000 to 150,000 clones; only one count was recorded for around four fifths of them. Clones ranked in the top ten supply roughly 10% of the sample.

The CDR3, from cysteine to phenylalanine, totals 15 residues. The only DNA kept is the CDR3, 45 bases in frame from the first base. From the germline V gene (reference sequence), CDR1 is SGHNT and CDR2 is YYREEE. The junction carries 15 bases between V and J, which are trimmed by 1 base and 5 bases respectively. Material: peripheral blood. The chain is encoded by TRBV5-4 joined to TRBJ2-5; D gene: possibly TRBD2, on 6 matching bases. The TCR sequence derives from a man aged 35 to 55 with active or convalescent COVID-19. The bases read TGTGCCAGCAGCTTGTACAGCGGGTCGGGGGAGACCCAGTACTTC. It is translated as CASSLYSGSGETQYF.